This T cell receptor beta chain was documented in a study of cytomegalovirus exposure and HLA in healthy donors. Study findings and constraints: Across donors, presence/absence analyses took sequencing depth to be roughly uniform. The authors considered a cluster of highly shared sequence variants likely to be a sequencing artifact. Earlier results showed most TCR beta V segments being productive about 87% or about 30% of the time. Later analysis associated a missense DCLRE1C variant with TCR beta V- and J-gene trimming.

V was clipped by 0 bases and J by 7 bases, with 12 bases between them. In germline, CDR1 is GTSNPN, CDR2 SVGIG (reference sequence). The length of the CDR3 is 13 residues. This clone appeared once. Its matching antigen is unknown. PCR employed 60 Vbeta and 13 Jbeta primers. TCRdb keeps only in-frame clones here, not all; method: immunoSEQ multiplex PCR. The data contain around 200,000 clones, 60% to 85% of them singletons. This TCR was recovered from a man aged 35-49 years in good health and CMV-seronegative. The genes are TRBV30 and TRBJ1-2; D uncertain. Sequenced input: PBMCs. The CDR3 loop reads CAWSVRFGVGYTF. In nucleotides, the CDR3 is TGTGCCTGGAGTGTACGATTCGGGGTTGGCTACACCTTC.